This TCR beta chain was sequenced in a study of cytomegalovirus exposure and HLA in healthy donors. Study context: Within the Caucasian-associated ancestry cluster were 65% to 85% of the 398 genotyped donors. General observations from the study: Analysis was carried out at a later point, and it linked a missense DCLRE1C variant to TCR beta V- and J-gene trimming. Common viral pathogens seemed to be connected with several of the most significant clusters, according to a later analysis.

The PCR made use of 60 Vbeta and 13 Jbeta primers. Profiled with immunoSEQ multiplex PCR; TCRdb holds only in-frame clones, not every one. This table has 180,000 or so clones, 82% appearing once. Germline values: CDR1 SEHNR, CDR2 FQNEAQ (reference sequence). The CDR3 is 16 amino acids. Losses at the gene ends were 3 bases for V and 2 bases for J; bases not matched to a gene: 9. With respect to this clone: Its antigen is unknown.

The V and J genes are TRBV7-9 and TRBJ2-5; 7 nucleotides agree with TRBD2. The sample taken for sequencing was PBMCs. The TCR sequence derives from a man aged 35 to 55 in good health and CMV-seronegative. The CDR3 loop is CASSLGGSGGQETQYF. Here the CDR3 DNA reads TGTGCCAGCAGCTTGGGGGGGTCCGGGGGACAAGAGACCCAGTACTTC.